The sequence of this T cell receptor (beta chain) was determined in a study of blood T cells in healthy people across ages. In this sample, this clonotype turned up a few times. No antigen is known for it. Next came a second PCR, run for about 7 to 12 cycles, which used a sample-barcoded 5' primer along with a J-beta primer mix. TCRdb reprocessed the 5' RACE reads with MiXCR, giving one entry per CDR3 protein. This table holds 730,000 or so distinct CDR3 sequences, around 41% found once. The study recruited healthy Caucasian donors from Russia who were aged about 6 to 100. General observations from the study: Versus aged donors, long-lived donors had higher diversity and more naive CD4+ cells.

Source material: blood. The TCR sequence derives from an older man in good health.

The CDR3 loop is CASSLGGDRVAKNIQYF. CDR3 DNA sequence: TGTGCCAGCAGCTTGGGAGGGGACAGGGTAGCCAAAAACATTCAGTACTTC. V usage is TRBV5-5 and J usage is TRBJ2-4; the match to TRBD1 covers 9 bases. Germline values: CDR1 SGHKS, CDR2 YYEKEE (reference sequence). V trimming: 0 bases; J trimming: 0 bases; junction bases outside the gene matches: 4. CDR3 length: 17 residues.